Following are 14 T cell receptor beta chains from one sample sequenced in a study of human T cells and chemical hapten exposure. Time point indicated: patch test 2, 6 weeks after DPC sensitization. Treatment in this sample: therapeutic diphenylcyclopropenone sensitization with weekly scalp DPC. From the RACE reads, TCRdb called clonotypes with MiXCR, one entry per CDR3 protein. The profile covers under 450,000 distinct CDR3 sequences, with 6% to 7% appearing a single time and roughly 5.4% taken by the ten largest. The sample consisted of whole blood, taken in connection with sensitization to the hapten diphenylcyclopropenone (DPC). These receptors were taken from a woman younger than 35 with alopecia areata. Some clones in this sample may be carry-over from other donors' samples.

This clonotype was detected only a few times. The germline gene is not matched at one end of the junction; a read error may be the cause. The chain links TRBV12-3 or TRBV12-4 to TRBJ1-4; D not certain. The CDR3 contains 14 residues. The CDR3 sequence is CASSLAQINEKLFF. The CDR3 DNA is TGTGCCAGCAGCTTAGCACAGATCAATGAAAAACTGTTTTTT.

This clonotype has only a few counts. The rearrangement links TRBV7-9 to TRBJ1-1, with a weak D call TRBD1 (6 bases). The V and J ends lost 3 bases and 4 bases respectively, with 12 bases between them. CDR3 size: 14 residues. Looked up from germline, CDR1 is SEHNR and CDR2 is FQNEAQ (reference sequence). The CDR3 nucleotides are TGTGCCAGCAGCTTTACAGGGATAAGCACTGAAGCTTTCTTT. Translation gives CASSFTGISTEAFF.

This clonotype occurred many times. The CDR3 DNA follows: TGTGCCAGCAGTTACAGTCCCCAAGAGACCCAGTACTTC. Its translation is CASSYSPQETQYF. V usage is TRBV12-3 or TRBV12-4 and J usage is TRBJ2-5, with D uncertain. Between the trimmed V and J ends, which lost 4 bases and 1 base, there was a span of 7 bases. The CDR3 runs 13 residues.

The chain has TRBV7-9 and TRBJ2-7; tentatively, D is TRBD2 (6 bases). This CDR3 spans 13 amino acids. Deletions cut 0 bases from V and 6 bases from J, with 9 bases between. CDR1 and CDR2 (germline): SEHNR, FQNEAQ (reference sequence). Here the CDR3 reads CASSLALGGEQYF. The CDR3, as DNA: TGTGCCAGCAGCTTAGCGTTGGGGGGCGAGCAGTACTTC.

This clonotype was counted at least ten times. The chain couples TRBV20-1 to TRBJ2-7; D might be TRBD2 (5 bases). V was pared by 3 bases and J by 4 bases, with 7 bases between. Germline values: CDR1 DFQATT, CDR2 SNEGSKA (reference sequence). The CDR3 loop spans 11 amino acids. The CDR3 loop reads CSASPGYEQYF. The CDR3, as DNA: TGCAGTGCTAGCCCGGGATACGAGCAGTACTTC.

This clonotype was seen more than once but under ten times. This chain joins TRBV27 and TRBJ2-7, with D possibly matching TRBD1 (6 bases). Germline V gene lookup returns CDR1 MNHEY and CDR2 SMNVEV (reference sequence). This CDR3 comprises 15 residues. Trimming removed 6 bases from V and 1 base from J, with 16 bases in between. For the CDR3, the DNA is TGTGCCAGCAGCCAAGATCGACAGGCGTCCTACGAGCAGTACTTC. The encoded protein is CASSQDRQASYEQYF.

The chain recombines TRBV6-5 with TRBJ2-4; 7 bases line up with TRBD2. Germline CDR1 is MNHEY and CDR2 is SVGAGI. The CDR3 totals 15 residues. V gave up 6 bases and J gave up 0 bases; unmatched junction bases: 5. CDR3 sequence reads: CASRPGGLAKNIQYF. As DNA, the CDR3 is TGTGCCAGCAGACCGGGGGGTCTAGCCAAAAACATTCAGTACTTC.

The chain uses TRBV6-1 and TRBJ2-1, with D possibly matching TRBD1 (6 bases). Germline CDR1 reads MNHNS; CDR2 reads SASEGT. There are 12 residues in the CDR3. Trimming pared 4 bases from V and 12 bases from J, leaving 13 bases between. CDR3 DNA sequence: TGTGCCAGCAGTGTACGACAGGTCGGGCAGTTCTTC. Its translation: CASSVRQVGQFF.

The sample holds one count of this clonotype. The chain is built from TRBV6-1 and TRBJ2-1; 8 bases line up with TRBD2. Looked up from germline, CDR1 is MNHNS and CDR2 is SASEGT. CDR3 length equals 18 residues. V was clipped by 6 bases and J by 4 bases; unmatched bases: 17. The CDR3 region has the DNA TGTGCCAGCAGAACATACCGAGGCGGGGGGCGCCTTTACAATGAGCAGTTCTTC. Protein product: CASRTYRGGGRLYNEQFF.

Many counts were recorded for this clonotype. The chain has TRBV28 and TRBJ2-2; D ambiguous. The V gene lost 6 bases and the J gene lost 3 bases, with 14 bases spanning the gap. CDR1 MDHEN and CDR2 SYDVKM come from the germline V gene. The CDR3 is made up of 15 amino acids. CDR3 protein: CASRTRIEDTGELFF. As DNA, the CDR3 is TGTGCCAGCAGAACCCGTATTGAGGACACCGGGGAGCTGTTTTTT.

The rearrangement uses TRBV20-1 and TRBJ2-3; 13 bases match TRBD2. From germline, CDR1 is DFQATT and CDR2 SNEGSKA (reference sequence). Trimming cost V 5 bases and J 4 bases; bases outside gene matches: 3. This CDR3 has 14 residues. CDR3 nucleotide sequence: TGCAGTGCTGTAACTAGCGGGGGGGCAGATACGCAGTATTTT. This gives the protein CSAVTSGGADTQYF.

In this sample, this clonotype turned up a few times. J is TRBJ2-7 and V is TRBV18, with D maybe TRBD1 (7 bases). CDR1 and CDR2 (germline): KGHSH, LQKENI. This CDR3 has 16 residues. The V gene lost 6 bases and the J gene lost 7 bases, with 25 bases spanning the gap. DNA for the CDR3: TGTGCCAGCTCCCAGAACTCCGGACAGGAGGGTGAGGAGCAGTACTTC. Translation: CASSQNSGQEGEEQYF.

There are many counts of this clonotype. The V gene is TRBV29-1, the J gene TRBJ1-4, with D uncertain. Trimming stripped 5 bases from V and 5 bases from J, with 3 bases between. The CDR3 has 10 amino acids. Per the germline V gene, CDR1 is SQVTM and CDR2 is ANQGSEA. The CDR3 nucleotides are TGCAGCGTTAGAAATGAAAAACTGTTTTTT. Translating gives CSVRNEKLFF.

The rearrangement links TRBV29-1 to TRBJ2-7; TRBD2 agrees at 7 bases. CDR1 and CDR2 from the germline V gene are SQVTM and ANQGSEA. The ends lost 3 bases at V and 2 bases at J; junction bases unmatched: 10. The CDR3 consists of 15 residues. CDR3 nucleotides: TGCAGCGTTGAGGGGGGGACGGATTTAACCTACGAGCAGTACTTC. Translating it yields CSVEGGTDLTYEQYF.